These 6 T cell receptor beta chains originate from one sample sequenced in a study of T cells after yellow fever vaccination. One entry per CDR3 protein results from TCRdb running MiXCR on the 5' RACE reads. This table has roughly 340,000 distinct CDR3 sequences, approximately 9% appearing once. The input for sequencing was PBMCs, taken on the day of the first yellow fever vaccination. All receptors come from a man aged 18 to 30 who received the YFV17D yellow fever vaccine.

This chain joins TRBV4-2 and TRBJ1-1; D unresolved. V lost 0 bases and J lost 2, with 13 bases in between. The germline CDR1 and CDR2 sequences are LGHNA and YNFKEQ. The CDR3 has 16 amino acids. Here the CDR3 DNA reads TGTGCCAGCAGCCAAGATCTCGGCAGGCGCAACACTGAAGCTTTCTTT. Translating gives CASSQDLGRRNTEAFF.

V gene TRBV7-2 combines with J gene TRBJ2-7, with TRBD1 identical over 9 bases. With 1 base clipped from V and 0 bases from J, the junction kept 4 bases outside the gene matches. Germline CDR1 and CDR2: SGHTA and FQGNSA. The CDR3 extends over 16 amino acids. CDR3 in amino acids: CASSLGDRASSYEQYV. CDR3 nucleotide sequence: TGTGCCAGCAGCTTAGGGGACAGGGCTAGCTCCTACGAGCAGTACGTC.

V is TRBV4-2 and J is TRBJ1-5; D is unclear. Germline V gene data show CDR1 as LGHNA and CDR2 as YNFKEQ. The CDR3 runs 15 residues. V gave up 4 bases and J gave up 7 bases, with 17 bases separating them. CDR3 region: CASSPYKEGRQPQHF. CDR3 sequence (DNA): TGTGCCAGCAGCCCATACAAGGAGGGTAGGCAGCCCCAGCATTTT.

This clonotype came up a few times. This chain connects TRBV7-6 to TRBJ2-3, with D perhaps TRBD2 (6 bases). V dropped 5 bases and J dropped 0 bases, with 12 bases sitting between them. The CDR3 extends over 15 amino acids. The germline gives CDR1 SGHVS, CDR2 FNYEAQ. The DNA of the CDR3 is TGTGCCAGCAGCCAGAAAGCGGGTAGCACAGATACGCAGTATTTT. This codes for CASSQKAGSTDTQYF.

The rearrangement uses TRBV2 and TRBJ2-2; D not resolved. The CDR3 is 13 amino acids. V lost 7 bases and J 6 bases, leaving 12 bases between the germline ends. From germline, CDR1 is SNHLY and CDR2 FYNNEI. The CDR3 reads CASMWAVAGELFF. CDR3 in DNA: TGTGCCAGCATGTGGGCAGTCGCCGGGGAGCTGTTTTTT. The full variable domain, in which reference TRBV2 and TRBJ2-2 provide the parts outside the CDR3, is EPEVTQTPSHQVTQMGQEVILRCVPISNHLYFYWYRQILGQKVEFLVSFYNNEISEKSEIFDDQFSVERPDGSNFTLKIRSTKLEDSAMYFCASMWAVAGELFFGEGSRLTVL.

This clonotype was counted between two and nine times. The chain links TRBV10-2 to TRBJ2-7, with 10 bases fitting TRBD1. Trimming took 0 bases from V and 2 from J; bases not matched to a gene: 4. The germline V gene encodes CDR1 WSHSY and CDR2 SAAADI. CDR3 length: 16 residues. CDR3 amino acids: CASSESRGTGAYEQYF. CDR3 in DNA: TGCGCCAGCAGTGAGTCGAGGGGGACAGGGGCCTACGAGCAGTACTTC.